One sample yielded the 2 T cell receptor beta chains listed below, sequenced in a study of T cell repertoires in aging, cancer and after chemotherapy. The template was genomic DNA from peripheral blood, not RNA. A mixed TRB-A/B primer pool amplified rearranged TRB by multiplex touch-down PCR. Each CDR3 protein is one row after TCRdb ran MiXCR on the multiplex PCR reads. The repertoire holds about 1,000 distinct CDR3 sequences, with about 27% as singletons. The sample taken for sequencing was blood. The receptors come from a human donor with a blood cancer.

A word on this clonotype: A much larger clone differs by one base, so this may be a read error. Because it lacks the conserved phenylalanine or tryptophan at the end, this CDR3 is likely a read error. The chain employs TRBV20-1 and TRBJ2-7, with D perhaps assigned TRBD1 or TRBD2 (5 bases each). The germline V gene has CDR1 DFQATT and CDR2 SNEGSKA (reference sequence). This CDR3 contains 14 residues. V was shortened by 0 bases and J by 3 bases, with 12 bases between the two germline ends. The CDR3 sequence: CSARDQGGFYEQYL. DNA for the CDR3: TGCAGTGCTAGAGATCAGGGCGGGTTCTACGAGCAGTACTTA.

In this sample, this clonotype is medium-sized. The rearrangement links TRBV4-2 to TRBJ2-3, with TRBD1 identical over 11 bases. The germline V gene has CDR1 LGHNA and CDR2 YNFKEQ. V trimming: 1 base; J trimming: 4 bases; junction bases outside the gene matches: 1. The CDR3 spans 15 residues. In DNA form, the CDR3 reads TGTGCCAGCAGCCAAGGGACAGGGGGCGCAGATACGCAGTATTTT. This encodes CASSQGTGGADTQYF.